The source of this T cell receptor beta chain is a study of T cells after yellow fever vaccination. It was through 5'RACE template switching that TCR cDNA was made, with a universal primer site and UMIs added. TCRdb re-called the 5' RACE reads with MiXCR, one entry per CDR3 protein. The sample holds 250,000 to 300,000 distinct CDR3 sequences, around 4.9% seen once. The V gene end was trimmed by 3 bases and the J gene end by 4 bases; junction bases not matched to a gene: 7. The CDR3 loop spans 16 amino acids. Germline assignment: CDR1 SGHTA and CDR2 FQGNSA. The receptor was derived from a man between 18 and 29 years old who received the YFV17D yellow fever vaccine. This sequence joins TRBV7-2 and TRBJ2-3, with 10 bases that match TRBD1. Sequences were derived from CD4+ T cells sorted from PBMCs, sampled on the day of the yellow fever booster vaccination. As DNA, the CDR3 is TGTGCCAGCAGCTTTCCGGGACAGGGGAAATCAGATACGCAGTATTTT. This translates into CASSFPGQGKSDTQYF. Variable domain in full (rest from reference TRBV7-2 and TRBJ2-3): GAGVSQSPSNKVTEKGKDVELRCDPISGHTALYWYRQSLGQGLEFLIYFQGNSAPDKSGLPSDRFSAERTGGSVSTLTIQRTQQEDSAVYLCASSFPGQGKSDTQYFGPGTRLTVL.